A single sample is the source of the 29 T cell receptor beta chains below, sequenced in a study of CD8+ T cells in alopecia areata. Sequencing relied on a cDNA template that was reverse transcribed from extracted RNA. Assay used: immunoSEQ multiplex PCR; TCRdb lists only in-frame clones, some missing. The data hold 150,000 or so clones, with approximately 48% observed a single time. The sample here was CD8+ T cells sorted from blood, taken at week 0. The source is a human donor with alopecia areata.

This clone has only a few counts. The chain is built from TRBV2 and TRBJ1-2, with a possible D match to TRBD1 (5 bases). The CDR3 is 12 residues long. From germline, CDR1 is SNHLY and CDR2 FYNNEI. With 8 bases removed from V and 8 bases from J, the gap between germline ends came to 15 bases. Written as DNA, the CDR3 is TGTGCCAGCTGGGATCTCGGGGACGGCTACACCTTC. This encodes CASWDLGDGYTF.

The rearrangement links TRBV15 to TRBJ1-2; D unclear. V was trimmed by 0 bases and J by 5 bases, leaving 13 bases between them. The CDR3 spans 15 residues. CDR1 is LNHNV and CDR2 is YYDKDF in the germline V gene (reference sequence). CDR3 nucleotide sequence: TGTGCCACCAGCAGAGATATGACGAACCTATATGGCTACACCTTC. This encodes CATSRDMTNLYGYTF.

This clone is a singleton in its sample. The chain links TRBV27 to TRBJ2-7; D is unclear. CDR1 MNHEY and CDR2 SMNVEV come from the germline V gene (reference sequence). CDR3 length: 13 residues. V shed 2 bases and J shed 0 bases, with 5 bases lying between them. The CDR3 DNA is TGTGCCAGCAGTTTAACAGACTCCTACGAGCAGTACTTC. This gives the protein CASSLTDSYEQYF.

As concerns this clone: The sample contains more than one DNA sequence encoding this CDR3. The V call is TRBV9, the J call TRBJ2-7; tentative D call: TRBD1 (6 bases). V was cut by 0 bases and J by 1 base, with 8 bases left in between. This CDR3 has 14 amino acids. Germline-derived CDR1 and CDR2 are SGDLS and YYNGEE. The DNA of the CDR3 is TGTGCCAGCAGCGTAGGGGGGCCTTCCTACGAGCAGTACTTC. This translates into CASSVGGPSYEQYF. The entire variable domain, with the rest obtained from reference TRBV9 and TRBJ2-7, is as follows: DSGVTQTPKHLITATGQRVTLRCSPRSGDLSVYWYQQSLDQGLQFLIQYYNGEERAKGNILERFSAQQFPDLHSELNLSSLELGDSALYFCASSVGGPSYEQYFGPGTRLTVT.

The chain couples TRBV13 to TRBJ1-5; D not resolved. Trimming removed 4 bases from V and 3 bases from J, with 7 bases in between. Germline V gene lookup returns CDR1 PRHDT and CDR2 FYEKMQ (reference sequence). The CDR3 length is 13 residues. The CDR3 protein is CASSSGYNQPQHF. CDR3 nucleotides: TGTGCCAGCAGCTCAGGCTACAATCAGCCCCAGCATTTT.

This clone was seen just once. The chain recombines TRBV7-8 with TRBJ2-1; 8 bases line up with TRBD1. The CDR3 loop spans 15 amino acids. Germline CDR1 reads SGHVS; CDR2 reads FQNEAQ. V gave up 4 bases and J gave up 10 bases; unmatched junction bases: 12. The CDR3, as DNA: TGTGCCAGCAGCTCCCACCCCAAACAGGGGGACGAGCAGTTCTTC. Translating it yields CASSSHPKQGDEQFF. Full variable domain (missing parts from reference TRBV7-8 and TRBJ2-1): GAGVSQSPRYKVAKRGQDVALRCDPISGHVSLFWYQQALGQGPEFLTYFQNEAQLDKSGLPSDRFFAERPEGSVSTLKIQRTQQEDSAVYLCASSSHPKQGDEQFFGPGTRLTVL.

This clone has a handful of counts. CDR3 amino acids: CSVLLIEWPLNYGYTF. The DNA for the CDR3 is TGCAGCGTCCTCCTTATAGAGTGGCCTCTAAACTATGGCTACACCTTC. The chain links TRBV29-1 to TRBJ1-2, with no clear D. V lost 6 bases, J lost 2 bases, and 22 bases lay in between. CDR3 size: 16 residues. Germline lookup yields CDR1 SQVTM and CDR2 ANQGSEA.

This chain uses TRBV5-4 with TRBJ2-7, with 7 bases lining up with TRBD2. Unmatched junction bases numbered 4, after V lost 2 bases and J lost 2 bases. Germline lookup yields CDR1 SGHNT and CDR2 YYREEE (reference sequence). This CDR3 is 14 amino acids long. CDR3 protein: CASSFRAGAYEQYF. As DNA, the CDR3 is TGTGCCAGCAGCTTCAGGGCGGGGGCCTACGAGCAGTACTTC.

The chain combines TRBV2 with TRBJ2-6; D may match TRBD1 or TRBD2 (5 bases each). The V end was cut by 6 bases, the J end by 2 bases, with 23 bases between. Germline values: CDR1 SNHLY, CDR2 FYNNEI. The CDR3 is 19 residues long. CDR3: CASRDTRAPVGPGANVLTF. The CDR3 DNA sequence: TGTGCCAGCAGGGACACCCGGGCCCCGGTGGGACCTGGGGCCAACGTCCTGACTTTC.

This clone was counted between two and nine times. The chain recombines TRBV10-3 with TRBJ2-7; TRBD2 aligns across 7 bases. The CDR3 has 15 amino acids. V lost 0 bases to trimming and J lost 0 bases; unmatched junction nucleotides: 2. Germline CDR1 and CDR2: ENHRY and SYGVKD. The CDR3 spells CAISESGGNSYEQYF. The CDR3 bases are TGTGCCATCAGTGAGTCGGGAGGGAACTCCTACGAGCAGTACTTC.

V usage is TRBV4-1 and J usage is TRBJ2-7, with D perhaps matching TRBD2 (7 bases). V was trimmed by 1 base and J by 6 bases, leaving 13 bases between them. Germline V gene sequence: CDR1 MGHRA, CDR2 YSYEKL. There are 14 residues in the CDR3. This CDR3 reads CASSQAPGGGEQYF. The CDR3 coding sequence is TGCGCCAGCAGCCAAGCCCCGGGGGGCGGCGAGCAGTACTTC.

The chain carries TRBV5-6 and TRBJ2-7; perhaps TRBD1 as D (5 bases). V lost 0 bases and J lost 6, with 7 bases in between. This CDR3 contains 12 residues. Germline CDR1 SGHDT, CDR2 YYEEEE. In DNA, the CDR3 is TGTGCCAGCAGCTTGGAGGGGTTCGAGCAGTACTTC. This codes for CASSLEGFEQYF.

The chain recombines TRBV5-1 with TRBJ2-1, with 8 bases fitting TRBD1. This CDR3 is built from 15 residues. Germline V gene lookup returns CDR1 SGHRS and CDR2 YFSETQ. V lost 5 bases, J lost 6 bases, and 10 bases stayed unmatched. The CDR3 is CASRDRATGSNEQFF. The DNA for the CDR3 is TGCGCCAGCAGGGACAGGGCGACGGGGAGCAATGAGCAGTTCTTC.

This clone was counted between two and nine times. The CDR3 DNA reads TGTGCCAGCAGCTGGGACTATAATTCACCCCTCCACTTT. It codes for CASSWDYNSPLHF. The J gene is TRBJ1-6, the V gene TRBV14, with no clear D. The CDR3 loop spans 13 amino acids. With 5 bases removed from V and 3 bases from J, the gap between germline ends came to 5 bases. Germline CDR1 and CDR2: SGHDN and FVKESK.

The CDR3 here is CASSAPDRVHGYTF. CDR3 coding DNA: TGTGCCAGCAGCGCGCCAGACAGGGTACATGGCTACACCTTC. The V call is TRBV5-4, the J call TRBJ1-2, with 7 bases identical to TRBD1. The CDR3 contains 14 residues. The junction had 9 bases not matched to a gene; V was cut back by 4 bases and J by 6 bases. The germline CDR1 and CDR2 sequences are SGHNT and YYREEE (reference sequence).

The V and J genes are TRBV9 and TRBJ2-1; D perhaps matches TRBD1 (6 bases). Trimming took 3 bases from V and 0 from J, leaving 16 bases between them. Germline V gene sequence: CDR1 SGDLS, CDR2 YYNGEE. The CDR3 sequence is 17 residues long. The DNA for the CDR3 is TGTGCCAGCAGCGGAAACCGGGACACGAGCTCCTACAATGAGCAGTTCTTC. This translates into CASSGNRDTSSYNEQFF.

The chain has TRBV5-4 and TRBJ1-2; the match to TRBD1 covers 9 bases. In germline, CDR1 is SGHNT, CDR2 YYREEE (reference sequence). V was pared by 4 bases and J by 4 bases, with 5 bases of the junction left unmatched. The CDR3 totals 14 residues. CDR3 residues: CASSTGTGIYGYTF. For the CDR3, the DNA is TGTGCCAGCAGCACCGGGACAGGGATCTATGGCTACACCTTC.

This clone was seen a few times. This chain links TRBV27 with TRBJ1-5, with D possibly being TRBD1 (5 bases). Germline CDR1 reads MNHEY; CDR2 reads SMNVEV (reference sequence). This CDR3 spans 11 amino acids. Trimming stripped 8 bases from V and 7 bases from J, with 9 bases between. The CDR3 loop reads CASAWGQPQHF. CDR3 DNA sequence: TGTGCCAGCGCCTGGGGGCAGCCCCAGCATTTT.

The chain links TRBV30 to TRBJ2-2; D might be TRBD2 (6 bases). The CDR3 has 14 amino acids. Between the trimmed V and J ends, which lost 3 bases and 6 bases, there was a span of 14 bases. Germline CDR1 GTSNPN, CDR2 SVGIG (reference sequence). CDR3 protein: CAWSDRSGAGELFF. CDR3 nucleotides: TGTGCCTGGAGCGATCGATCGGGGGCCGGGGAGCTGTTTTTT.

The V gene is TRBV30, the J gene TRBJ2-7; D is unresolved. Per the germline V gene, CDR1 is GTSNPN and CDR2 is SVGIG (reference sequence). The V and J ends lost 1 base and 1 base respectively, with 8 bases between them. The CDR3 contains 13 residues. The CDR3 loop reads CAWSGAASYEQYF. CDR3 nucleotides: TGTGCCTGGAGTGGTGCGGCTTCCTACGAGCAGTACTTC.

The chain couples TRBV5-6 to TRBJ2-5, with TRBD1 matching 8 bases. The trim removed 3 bases at V and 5 bases at J, leaving 6 bases unmatched. The CDR3 has 14 amino acids. Germline V gene sequence: CDR1 SGHDT, CDR2 YYEEEE. This CDR3 is CASSSGQGIETQYF. The CDR3 nucleotides are TGTGCCAGCAGCTCCGGACAGGGTATCGAGACCCAGTACTTC.

V and J are TRBV13 and TRBJ2-3, with 9 nucleotides matching TRBD1. This CDR3 has 16 amino acids. Germline V CDR1 and CDR2: PRHDT, FYEKMQ (reference sequence). The V segment lost 5 bases and the J segment 5 bases; nucleotides outside the gene matches: 11. CDR3 nucleotide sequence: TGTGCCAGCAGCGCAAGACAGGGGGTAATTGGAGATACGCAGTATTTT. Its translation is CASSARQGVIGDTQYF.

This chain uses TRBV6-6 with TRBJ2-7; 12 bases agree with TRBD2. Germline CDR1 is MNHNY and CDR2 is SVGAGI (reference sequence). This CDR3 has 14 amino acids. With 0 bases clipped from V and 6 bases from J, the junction kept 0 bases outside the gene matches. The CDR3 DNA sequence: TGTGCCAGCAGTTACTCGACTAGCGGGGGCGAGCAGTACTTC. It encodes CASSYSTSGGEQYF.

The CDR3: CASSAPGQSYEQYF. DNA of the CDR3: TGTGCCAGCAGCGCCCCGGGACAGTCCTACGAGCAGTACTTC. The gene calls are TRBV13 and TRBJ2-7; 7 nucleotides agree with TRBD1. Trimming cost V 5 bases and J 1 base; bases outside gene matches: 5. CDR1 is PRHDT, CDR2 FYEKMQ, per germline (reference sequence). The length of the CDR3 is 14 residues.

This clone was recorded at least ten times. The chain joins TRBV27 to TRBJ2-2; TRBD2 is a possible D gene (6 bases). V dropped 2 bases and J dropped 5 bases, with 18 bases sitting between them. The CDR3 has 17 amino acids. CDR1 is MNHEY, CDR2 SMNVEV, per germline (reference sequence). The CDR3 spells CASSLRGGLASTGELFF. In nucleotides, the CDR3 is TGTGCCAGCAGTTTAAGAGGTGGCCTAGCGAGTACCGGGGAGCTGTTTTTT.

The V call is TRBV19, the J call TRBJ2-5; no clear D. The CDR3 is 17 amino acids. Germline V lookup: CDR1 LNHDA, CDR2 SQIVND (reference sequence). The germline V and J ends were trimmed by 1 base and 5 bases, with 20 bases remaining between them. The CDR3 sequence is CASSIALSQLELETQYF. The DNA of the CDR3 is TGTGCCAGTAGTATAGCCCTCAGTCAGCTCGAATTGGAGACCCAGTACTTC.

The chain combines TRBV6-5 with TRBJ1-2; no clear D gene. The ends were cut back, 4 bases at V and 10 bases at J, with 22 bases in the middle. The CDR3 is made up of 15 amino acids. Germline V gives CDR1 MNHEY, CDR2 SVGAGI. The CDR3 bases are TGTGCCAGCAGTTCCCATGTGGAGGGCCTGACGGACTACACCTTC. Translated: CASSSHVEGLTDYTF.

V gene TRBV6-6 combines with J gene TRBJ2-7; 7 bases line up with TRBD1. J gave up 4 bases and V 6 bases, and 12 bases lay outside the gene matches. Germline V gene lookup returns CDR1 MNHNY and CDR2 SVGAGI (reference sequence). This CDR3 has 15 residues. CDR3 sequence: CASSEYTGTAYEQYF. The CDR3, as DNA: TGTGCCAGCAGCGAATACACCGGGACAGCTTACGAGCAGTACTTC.

This clone turned up a few times. The chain combines TRBV25-1 with TRBJ2-7; D is unclear. This CDR3 comprises 11 residues. V lost 8 bases and J 5 bases, leaving 10 bases between the germline ends. The V gene's germline CDR1 is MGHDK and CDR2 SYGVNS. CDR3 DNA: TGTGCCAGCGGGCAAATCGACGAGCAGTACTTC. It encodes CASGQIDEQYF.